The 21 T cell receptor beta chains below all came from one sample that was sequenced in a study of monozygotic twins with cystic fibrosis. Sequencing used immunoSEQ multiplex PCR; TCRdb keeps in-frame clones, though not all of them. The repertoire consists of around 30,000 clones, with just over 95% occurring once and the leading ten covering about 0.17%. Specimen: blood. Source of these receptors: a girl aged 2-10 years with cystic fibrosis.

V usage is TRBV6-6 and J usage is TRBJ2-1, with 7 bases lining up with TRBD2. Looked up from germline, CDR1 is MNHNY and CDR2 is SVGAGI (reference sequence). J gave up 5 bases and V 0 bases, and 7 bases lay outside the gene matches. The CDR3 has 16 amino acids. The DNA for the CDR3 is TGTGCCAGCAGTTACTCGGGGCGGGAGAGACACAATGAGCAGTTCTTC. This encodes CASSYSGRERHNEQFF.

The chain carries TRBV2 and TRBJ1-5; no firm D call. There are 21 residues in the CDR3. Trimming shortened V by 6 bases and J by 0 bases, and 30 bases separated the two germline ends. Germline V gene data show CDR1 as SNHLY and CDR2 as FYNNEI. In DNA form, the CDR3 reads TGTGCCAGCAGCGGAAACTCCCGGACCTCTACGTCTGGATATAGCAATCAGCCCCAGCATTTT. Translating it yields CASSGNSRTSTSGYSNQPQHF.

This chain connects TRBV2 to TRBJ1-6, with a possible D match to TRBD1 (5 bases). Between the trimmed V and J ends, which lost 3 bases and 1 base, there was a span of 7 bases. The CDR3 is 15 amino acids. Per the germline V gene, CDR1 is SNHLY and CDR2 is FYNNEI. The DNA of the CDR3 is TGTGCCAGCAGTGAGACAGAGTCCTATAATTCACCCCTCCACTTT. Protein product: CASSETESYNSPLHF.

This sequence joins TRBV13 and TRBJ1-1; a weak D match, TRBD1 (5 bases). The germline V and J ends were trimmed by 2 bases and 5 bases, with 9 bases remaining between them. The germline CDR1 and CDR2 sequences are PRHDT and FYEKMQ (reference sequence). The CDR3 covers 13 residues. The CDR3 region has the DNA TGTGCCAGCAGCTTACCCAGGGCAACTGAAGCTTTCTTT. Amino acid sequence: CASSLPRATEAFF. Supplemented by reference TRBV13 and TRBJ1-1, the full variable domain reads AAGVIQSPRHLIKEKRETATLKCYPIPRHDTVYWYQQGPGQDPQFLISFYEKMQSDKGSIPDRFSAQQFSDYHSELNMSSLELGDSALYFCASSLPRATEAFFGQGTRLTVV.

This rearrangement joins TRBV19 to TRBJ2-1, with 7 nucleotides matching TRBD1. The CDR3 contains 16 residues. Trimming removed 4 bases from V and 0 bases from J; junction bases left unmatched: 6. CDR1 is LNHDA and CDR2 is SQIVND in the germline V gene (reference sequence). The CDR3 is CASSSQGQISYNEQFF. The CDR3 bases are TGTGCCAGTAGTAGTCAGGGACAGATCTCCTACAATGAGCAGTTCTTC.

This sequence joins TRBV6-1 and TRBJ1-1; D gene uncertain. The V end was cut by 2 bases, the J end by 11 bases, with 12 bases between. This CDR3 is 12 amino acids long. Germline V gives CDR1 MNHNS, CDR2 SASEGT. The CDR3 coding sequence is TGTGCCAGCAGTGAAAGTCGGGGAACGGCTTTCTTT. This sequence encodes CASSESRGTAFF.

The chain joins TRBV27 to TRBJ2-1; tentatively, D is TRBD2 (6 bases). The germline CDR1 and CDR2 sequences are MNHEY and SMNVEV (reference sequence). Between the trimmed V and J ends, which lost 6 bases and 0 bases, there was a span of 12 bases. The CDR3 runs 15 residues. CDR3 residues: CASRHSGSSYNEQFF. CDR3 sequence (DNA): TGTGCCAGCAGGCATAGCGGCAGCTCCTACAATGAGCAGTTCTTC.

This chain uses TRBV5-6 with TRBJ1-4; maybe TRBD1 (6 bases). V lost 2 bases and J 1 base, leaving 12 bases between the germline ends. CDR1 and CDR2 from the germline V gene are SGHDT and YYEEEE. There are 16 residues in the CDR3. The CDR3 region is CASSLHPQGTNEKLFF. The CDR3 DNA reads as TGTGCCAGCAGCTTACACCCACAGGGAACTAATGAAAAACTGTTTTTT.

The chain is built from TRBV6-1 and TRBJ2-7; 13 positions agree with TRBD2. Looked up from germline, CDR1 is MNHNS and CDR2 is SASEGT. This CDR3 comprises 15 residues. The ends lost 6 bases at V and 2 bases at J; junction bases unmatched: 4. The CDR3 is CASSPGLAGTYEQYF. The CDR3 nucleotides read TGTGCCAGCAGCCCGGGACTAGCGGGGACCTACGAGCAGTACTTC.

The DNA of the CDR3 is TGTGCCAGCAGTTACAAAGACAGGGAAGAAGCTTTCTTT. Its translation is CASSYKDREEAFF. The chain recombines TRBV6-6 with TRBJ1-1, with 7 bases matching TRBD1. CDR1 is MNHNY and CDR2 is SVGAGI in the germline V gene (reference sequence). The CDR3 has 13 residues. Losses at the gene ends were 2 bases for V and 8 bases for J; bases not matched to a gene: 5.

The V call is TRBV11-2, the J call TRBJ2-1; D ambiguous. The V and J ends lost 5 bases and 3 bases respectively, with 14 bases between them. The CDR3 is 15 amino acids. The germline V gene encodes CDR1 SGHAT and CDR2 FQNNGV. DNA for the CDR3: TGTGCCAGCAGCCTGCCTGGGCGGCGCTACAATGAGCAGTTCTTC. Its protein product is CASSLPGRRYNEQFF.

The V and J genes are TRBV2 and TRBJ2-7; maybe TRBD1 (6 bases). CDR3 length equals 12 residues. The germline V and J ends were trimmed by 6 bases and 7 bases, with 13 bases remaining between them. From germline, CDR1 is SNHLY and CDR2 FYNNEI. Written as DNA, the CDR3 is TGTGCCAGCAGAACCGGGACAAAGGAGCAGTACTTC. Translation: CASRTGTKEQYF.

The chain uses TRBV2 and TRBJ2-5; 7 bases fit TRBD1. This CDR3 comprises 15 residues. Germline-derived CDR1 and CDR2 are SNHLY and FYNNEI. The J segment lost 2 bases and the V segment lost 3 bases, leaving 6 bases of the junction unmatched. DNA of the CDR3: TGTGCCAGCAGTGAGACAGGGCTACTGCAAGAGACCCAGTACTTC. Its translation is CASSETGLLQETQYF.

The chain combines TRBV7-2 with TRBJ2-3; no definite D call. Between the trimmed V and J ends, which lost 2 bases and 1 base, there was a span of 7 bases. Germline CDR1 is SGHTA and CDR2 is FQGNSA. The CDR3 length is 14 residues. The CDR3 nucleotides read TGTGCCAGCAGCTTAATGACGGGCACAGATACGCAGTATTTT. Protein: CASSLMTGTDTQYF. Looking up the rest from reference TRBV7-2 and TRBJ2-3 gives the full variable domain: GAGVSQSPSNKVTEKGKDVELRCDPISGHTALYWYRQSLGQGLEFLIYFQGNSAPDKSGLPSDRFSAERTGGSVSTLTIQRTQQEDSAVYLCASSLMTGTDTQYFGPGTRLTVL.

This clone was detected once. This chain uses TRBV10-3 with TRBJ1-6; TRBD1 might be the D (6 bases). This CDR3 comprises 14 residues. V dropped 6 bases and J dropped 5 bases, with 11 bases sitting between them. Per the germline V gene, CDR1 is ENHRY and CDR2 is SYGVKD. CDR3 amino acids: CAIRNRDHNSPLHF. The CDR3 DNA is TGTGCCATCAGAAACAGGGACCATAATTCACCCCTCCACTTT.

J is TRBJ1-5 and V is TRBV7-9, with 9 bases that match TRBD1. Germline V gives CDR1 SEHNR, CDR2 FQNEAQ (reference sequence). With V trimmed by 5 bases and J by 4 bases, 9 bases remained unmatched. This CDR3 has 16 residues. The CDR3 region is CASSVSGTGPNQPQHF. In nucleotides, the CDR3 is TGTGCCAGCAGCGTTTCCGGGACAGGGCCTAATCAGCCCCAGCATTTT.

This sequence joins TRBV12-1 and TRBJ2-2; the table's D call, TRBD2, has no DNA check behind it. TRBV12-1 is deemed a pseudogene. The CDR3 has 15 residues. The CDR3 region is CASSPGVGNTGELFF. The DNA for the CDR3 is TGTGCCAGCAGCCCGGGTGTGGGGAACACCGGGGAGCTGTTTTTT.

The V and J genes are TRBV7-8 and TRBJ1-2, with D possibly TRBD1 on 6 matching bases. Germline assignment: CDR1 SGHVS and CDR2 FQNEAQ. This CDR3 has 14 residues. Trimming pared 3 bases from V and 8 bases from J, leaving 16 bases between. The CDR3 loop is CASSLSTGPFGYTF. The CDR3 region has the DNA TGTGCCAGCAGCTTGAGCACAGGGCCCTTCGGCTACACCTTC.

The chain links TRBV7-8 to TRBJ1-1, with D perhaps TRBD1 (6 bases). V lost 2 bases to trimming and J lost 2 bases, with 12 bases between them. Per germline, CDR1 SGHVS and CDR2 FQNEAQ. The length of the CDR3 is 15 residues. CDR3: CASSLYRVRNTEAFF. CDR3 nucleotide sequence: TGTGCCAGCAGCTTATACAGGGTTAGAAACACTGAAGCTTTCTTT.

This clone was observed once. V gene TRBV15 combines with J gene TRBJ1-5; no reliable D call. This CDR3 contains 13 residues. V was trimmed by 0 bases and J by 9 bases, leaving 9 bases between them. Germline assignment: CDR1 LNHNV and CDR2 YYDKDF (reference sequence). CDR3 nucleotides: TGTGCCACCAGCAGAGATGGGTCGGGGCCCCAGCATTTT. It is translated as CATSRDGSGPQHF.

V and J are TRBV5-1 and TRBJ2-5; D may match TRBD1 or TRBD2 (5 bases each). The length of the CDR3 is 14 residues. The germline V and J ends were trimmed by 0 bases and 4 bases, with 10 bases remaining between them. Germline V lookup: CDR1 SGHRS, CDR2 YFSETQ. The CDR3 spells CASSLAGAGETQYF. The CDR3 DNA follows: TGCGCCAGCAGCTTGGCTGGGGCGGGAGAGACCCAGTACTTC.